This TCR beta chain was captured by sequencing in a study of CXCR3-negative and CXCR3-positive naive CD8 T cells. Regarding the study as a whole: TRB CDR3s were more hydrophobic in CXCR3-positive than in CXCR3-negative naive cells.

Worth noting for this clonotype: The target antigen is unknown.

The CDR3 runs to 15 residues. Germline-derived CDR1 and CDR2 are SGHRS and YFSETQ. The libraries of TRB cDNA were prepared using 5' RACE with UMI labels. TCRdb re-called the 5' RACE reads; one entry per CDR3 protein, DNA not given. The repertoire table contains approximately 90,000 distinct CDR3 sequences. CD45RO-CCR7+CD27+CD95- marked naive CD8+ T cells. V usage is TRBV5-1 and J usage is TRBJ2-1. The sample consisted of naive CXCR3+ CD8+ T cells from blood. Subset of the sample: CD45RO-CCR7+CD27+CD95- naive CD8+ T cells expressing CXCR3 (TNR3+). This sequence originates from a human donor in good health. Some clones in this sample may be carry-over from other donors' samples. CDR3: CASSFSWSSYNEQFF.